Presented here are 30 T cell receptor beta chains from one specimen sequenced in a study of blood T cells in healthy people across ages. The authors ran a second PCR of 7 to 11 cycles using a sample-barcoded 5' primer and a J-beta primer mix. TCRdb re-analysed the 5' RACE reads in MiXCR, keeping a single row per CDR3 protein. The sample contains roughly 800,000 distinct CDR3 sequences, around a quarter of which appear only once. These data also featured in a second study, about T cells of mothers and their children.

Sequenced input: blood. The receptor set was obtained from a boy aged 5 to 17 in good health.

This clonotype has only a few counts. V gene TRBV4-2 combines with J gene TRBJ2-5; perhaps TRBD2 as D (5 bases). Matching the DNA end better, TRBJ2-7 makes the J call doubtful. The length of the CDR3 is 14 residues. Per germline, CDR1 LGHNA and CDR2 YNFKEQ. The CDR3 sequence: CASSPQRDWNEQYF. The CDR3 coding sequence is TGTGCCAGCAGCCCCCAGAGGGATTGGAACGAGCAGTACTTC.

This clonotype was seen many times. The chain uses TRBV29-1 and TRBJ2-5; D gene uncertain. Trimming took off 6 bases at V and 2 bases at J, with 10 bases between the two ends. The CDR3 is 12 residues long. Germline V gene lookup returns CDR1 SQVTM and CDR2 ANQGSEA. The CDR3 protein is CSVAQSQETQYF. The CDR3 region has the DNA TGCAGCGTAGCACAGTCACAAGAGACCCAGTACTTC.

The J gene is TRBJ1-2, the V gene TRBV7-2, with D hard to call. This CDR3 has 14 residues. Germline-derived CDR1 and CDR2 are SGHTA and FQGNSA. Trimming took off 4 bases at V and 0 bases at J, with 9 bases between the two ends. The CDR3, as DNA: TGTGCCAGCAGCTCGGACGCAACTAACTATGGCTACACCTTC. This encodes CASSSDATNYGYTF.

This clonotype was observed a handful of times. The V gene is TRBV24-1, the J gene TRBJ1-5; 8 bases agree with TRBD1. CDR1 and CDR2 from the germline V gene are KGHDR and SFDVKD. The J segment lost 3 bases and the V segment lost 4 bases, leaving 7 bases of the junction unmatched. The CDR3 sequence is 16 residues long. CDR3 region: CATSDSGQGDNQPQHF. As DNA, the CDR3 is TGTGCCACCAGTGACTCTGGACAGGGCGACAATCAGCCCCAGCATTTT.

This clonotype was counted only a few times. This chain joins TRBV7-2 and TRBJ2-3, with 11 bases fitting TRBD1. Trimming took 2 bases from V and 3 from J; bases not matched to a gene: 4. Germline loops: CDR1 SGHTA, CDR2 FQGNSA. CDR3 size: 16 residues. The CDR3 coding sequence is TGTGCCAGCAGCTTAACCCGGGACAGGGGGACAGATACGCAGTATTTT. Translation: CASSLTRDRGTDTQYF.

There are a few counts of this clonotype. The CDR3 bases are TGTGCCAGCAGTCCACACAGGGAACGATATCGGGACAACAATGAGCAGTTCTTC. Its protein product is CASSPHRERYRDNNEQFF. The chain combines TRBV12-3 or TRBV12-4 with TRBJ2-1, with D perhaps matching TRBD1 (6 bases). V lost 5 bases and J 5 bases, leaving 25 bases between the germline ends. The CDR3 covers 18 residues.

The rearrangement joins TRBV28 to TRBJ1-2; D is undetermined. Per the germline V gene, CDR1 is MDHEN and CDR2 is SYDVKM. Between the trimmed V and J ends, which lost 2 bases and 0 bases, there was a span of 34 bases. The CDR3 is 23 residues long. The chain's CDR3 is CASSLRFYRPSTTTVLANYGYTF. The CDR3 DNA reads TGTGCCAGCAGTTTACGCTTCTACCGACCGTCCACGACGACGGTACTCGCTAACTATGGCTACACCTTC.

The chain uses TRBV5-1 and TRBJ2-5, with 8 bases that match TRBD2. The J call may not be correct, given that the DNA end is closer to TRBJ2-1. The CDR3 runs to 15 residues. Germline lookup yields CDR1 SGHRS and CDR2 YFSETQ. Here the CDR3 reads CASSAGLAVPNEQFF. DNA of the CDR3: TGCGCCAGCAGCGCCGGACTAGCCGTCCCCAATGAGCAGTTCTTC.

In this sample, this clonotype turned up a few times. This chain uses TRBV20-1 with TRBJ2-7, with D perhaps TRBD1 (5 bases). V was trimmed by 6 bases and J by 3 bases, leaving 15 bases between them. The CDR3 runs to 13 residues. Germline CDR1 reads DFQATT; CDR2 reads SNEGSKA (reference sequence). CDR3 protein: CSAPQLQGYEQYF. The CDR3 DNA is TGCAGTGCCCCGCAACTTCAGGGCTACGAGCAGTACTTC.

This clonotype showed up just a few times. This CDR3 is CASSFDWNTGELFF. CDR3 sequence (DNA): TGTGCCAGCAGCTTCGACTGGAACACCGGGGAGCTGTTTTTT. The chain carries TRBV7-2 and TRBJ2-2; the D is unclear. This CDR3 spans 14 amino acids. Per the germline V gene, CDR1 is SGHTA and CDR2 is FQGNSA. Deletions cut 3 bases from V and 1 base from J, with 6 bases between.

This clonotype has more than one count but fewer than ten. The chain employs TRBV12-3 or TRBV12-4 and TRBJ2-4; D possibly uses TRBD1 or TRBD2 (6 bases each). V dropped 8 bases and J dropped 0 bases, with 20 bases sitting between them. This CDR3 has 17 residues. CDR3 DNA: TGTGCCAGCGAAAATCGAGGGGGGCGACTAGCCAAAAACATTCAGTACTTC. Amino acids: CASENRGGRLAKNIQYF.

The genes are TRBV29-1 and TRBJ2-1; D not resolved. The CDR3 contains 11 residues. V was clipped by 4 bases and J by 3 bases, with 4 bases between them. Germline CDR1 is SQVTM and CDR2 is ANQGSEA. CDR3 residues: CSVADYNEQFF. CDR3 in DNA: TGCAGCGTTGCTGACTACAATGAGCAGTTCTTC.

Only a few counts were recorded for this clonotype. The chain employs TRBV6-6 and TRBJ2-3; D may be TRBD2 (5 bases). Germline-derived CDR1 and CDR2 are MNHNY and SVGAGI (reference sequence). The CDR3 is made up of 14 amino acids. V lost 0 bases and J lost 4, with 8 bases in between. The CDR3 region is CASSYSGLADTQYF. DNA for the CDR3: TGTGCCAGCAGTTACTCCGGACTCGCAGATACGCAGTATTTT.

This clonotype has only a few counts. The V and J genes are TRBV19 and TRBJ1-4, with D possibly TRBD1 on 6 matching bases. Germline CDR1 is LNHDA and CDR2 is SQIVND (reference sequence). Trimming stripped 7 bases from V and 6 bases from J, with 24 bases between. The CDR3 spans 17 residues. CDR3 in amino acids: CASTGGAEPVFDEKLFF. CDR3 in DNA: TGTGCCAGTACGGGGGGCGCCGAACCCGTATTCGATGAAAAACTGTTTTTT.

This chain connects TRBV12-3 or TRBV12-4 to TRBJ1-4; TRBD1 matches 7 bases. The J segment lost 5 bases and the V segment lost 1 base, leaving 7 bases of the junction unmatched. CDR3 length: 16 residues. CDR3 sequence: CASSLGGGTVNEKLFF. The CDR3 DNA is TGTGCCAGCAGTTTAGGGGGAGGGACAGTGAATGAAAAACTGTTTTTT.

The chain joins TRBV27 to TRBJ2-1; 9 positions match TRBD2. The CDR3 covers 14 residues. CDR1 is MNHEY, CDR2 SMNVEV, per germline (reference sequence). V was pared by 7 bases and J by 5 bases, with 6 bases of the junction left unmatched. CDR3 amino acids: CASKSASGDNEQFF. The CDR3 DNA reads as TGTGCCAGCAAATCGGCTAGCGGGGACAATGAGCAGTTCTTC.

The DNA for the CDR3 is TGTGCCAGCAGCTTACCTAACAGTAATGAAAAACTGTTTTTT. Protein product: CASSLPNSNEKLFF. The chain combines TRBV7-9 with TRBJ1-4, with D unresolved. V dropped 2 bases and J dropped 4 bases, with 8 bases sitting between them. CDR1 is SEHNR, CDR2 FQNEAQ, per germline (reference sequence). The CDR3 extends over 14 amino acids.

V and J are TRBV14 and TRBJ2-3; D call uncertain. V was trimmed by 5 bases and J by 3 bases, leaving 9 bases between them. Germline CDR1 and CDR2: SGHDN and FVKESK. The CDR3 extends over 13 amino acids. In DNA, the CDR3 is TGTGCCAGCAGCGAACAGTTTACAGATACGCAGTATTTT. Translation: CASSEQFTDTQYF.

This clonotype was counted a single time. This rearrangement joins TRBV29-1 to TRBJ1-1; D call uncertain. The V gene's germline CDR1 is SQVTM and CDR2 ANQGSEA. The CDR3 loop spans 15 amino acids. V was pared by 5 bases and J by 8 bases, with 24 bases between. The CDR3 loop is CSVSSSILMEGEAFF. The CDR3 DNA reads TGCAGCGTTTCATCATCCATACTTATGGAAGGAGAAGCTTTCTTT.

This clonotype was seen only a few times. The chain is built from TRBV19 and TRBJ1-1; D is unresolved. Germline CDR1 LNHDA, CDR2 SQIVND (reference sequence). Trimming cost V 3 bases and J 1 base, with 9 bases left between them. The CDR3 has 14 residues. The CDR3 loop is CASSMAGQNTEAFF. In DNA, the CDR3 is TGTGCCAGTAGTATGGCTGGTCAGAACACTGAAGCTTTCTTT.

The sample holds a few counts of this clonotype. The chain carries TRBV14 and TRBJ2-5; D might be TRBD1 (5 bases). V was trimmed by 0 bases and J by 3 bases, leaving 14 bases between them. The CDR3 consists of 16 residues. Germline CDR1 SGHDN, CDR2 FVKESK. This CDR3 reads CASSQDSRRGKETQYF. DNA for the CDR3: TGTGCCAGCAGCCAAGATTCCAGAAGGGGAAAAGAGACCCAGTACTTC.

The CDR3: CASSTSTVHHEQYF. In nucleotides, the CDR3 is TGTGCCAGCAGCACCAGTACGGTTCACCACGAGCAGTACTTC. The chain recombines TRBV7-9 with TRBJ2-7; D is unresolved. The V end lost 5 bases, the J end lost 5 bases, and 16 bases lay between the germline ends. Per germline, CDR1 SEHNR and CDR2 FQNEAQ (reference sequence). The CDR3 is 14 residues long. Drawing the rest from reference TRBV7-9 and TRBJ2-7, the complete variable domain is DTGVSQNPRHKITKRGQNVTFRCDPISEHNRLYWYRQTLGQGPEFLTYFQNEAQLEKSRLLSDRFSAERPKGSFSTLEIQRTEQGDSAMYLCASSTSTVHHEQYFGPGTRLTVT.

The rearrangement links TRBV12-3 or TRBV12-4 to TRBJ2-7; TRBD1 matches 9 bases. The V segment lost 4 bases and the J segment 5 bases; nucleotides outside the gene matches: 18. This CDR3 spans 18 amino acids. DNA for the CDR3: TGTGCCAGCAGTTCCTTTTGGCAAGGGACAGGGTACGACCACGAGCAGTACTTC. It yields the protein CASSSFWQGTGYDHEQYF.

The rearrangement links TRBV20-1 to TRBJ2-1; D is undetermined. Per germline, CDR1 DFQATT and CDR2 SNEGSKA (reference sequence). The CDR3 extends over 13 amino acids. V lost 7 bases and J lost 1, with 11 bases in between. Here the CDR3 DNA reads TGCAGTGAGATGGGTCAGTCCTACAATGAGCAGTTCTTC. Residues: CSEMGQSYNEQFF.

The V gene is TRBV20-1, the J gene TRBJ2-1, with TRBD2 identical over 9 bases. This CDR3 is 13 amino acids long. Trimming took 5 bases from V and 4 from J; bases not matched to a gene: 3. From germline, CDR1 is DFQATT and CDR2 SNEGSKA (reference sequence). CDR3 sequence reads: CSAPTSGYNEQFF. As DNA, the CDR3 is TGCAGTGCTCCAACTAGCGGGTACAATGAGCAGTTCTTC.

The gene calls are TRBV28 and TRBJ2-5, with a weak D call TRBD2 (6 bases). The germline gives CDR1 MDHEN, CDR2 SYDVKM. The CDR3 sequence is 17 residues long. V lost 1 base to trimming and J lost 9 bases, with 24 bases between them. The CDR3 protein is CASSLLPDSLSGYAQYF. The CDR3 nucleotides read TGTGCCAGCAGTTTATTGCCCGACAGCCTCAGCGGGTATGCCCAGTACTTC.

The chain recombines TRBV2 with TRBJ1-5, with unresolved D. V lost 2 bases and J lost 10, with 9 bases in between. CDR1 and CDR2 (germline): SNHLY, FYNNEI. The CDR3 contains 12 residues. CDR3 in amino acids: CASSESNTPQHF. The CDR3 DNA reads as TGTGCCAGCAGTGAAAGTAACACTCCCCAGCATTTT.

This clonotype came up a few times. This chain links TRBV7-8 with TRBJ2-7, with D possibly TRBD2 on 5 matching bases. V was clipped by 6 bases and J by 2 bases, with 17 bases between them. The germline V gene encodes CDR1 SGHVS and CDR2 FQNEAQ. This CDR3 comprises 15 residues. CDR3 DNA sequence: TGTGCCAGCAGGTTGGACTCGGGAACAGCCTACGAGCAGTACTTC. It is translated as CASRLDSGTAYEQYF.

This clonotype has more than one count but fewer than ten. Here the CDR3 reads CASSPMRRDGGTQYF. DNA of the CDR3: TGTGCCAGCAGCCCTATGCGGCGAGACGGGGGTACGCAGTATTTT. The chain links TRBV7-2 to TRBJ2-3; maybe TRBD2 (6 bases). Germline V gene lookup returns CDR1 SGHTA and CDR2 FQGNSA. V lost 5 bases and J lost 8, with 20 bases in between. This CDR3 region has 15 residues.

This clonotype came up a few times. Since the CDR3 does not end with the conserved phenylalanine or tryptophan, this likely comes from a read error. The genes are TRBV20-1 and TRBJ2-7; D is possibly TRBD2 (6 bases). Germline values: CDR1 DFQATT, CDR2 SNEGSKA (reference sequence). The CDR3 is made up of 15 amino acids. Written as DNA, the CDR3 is TGCAGTGCTAGAGATCTTTCCGGGAGACTCTACGAACAGTACTCC. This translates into CSARDLSGRLYEQYS.